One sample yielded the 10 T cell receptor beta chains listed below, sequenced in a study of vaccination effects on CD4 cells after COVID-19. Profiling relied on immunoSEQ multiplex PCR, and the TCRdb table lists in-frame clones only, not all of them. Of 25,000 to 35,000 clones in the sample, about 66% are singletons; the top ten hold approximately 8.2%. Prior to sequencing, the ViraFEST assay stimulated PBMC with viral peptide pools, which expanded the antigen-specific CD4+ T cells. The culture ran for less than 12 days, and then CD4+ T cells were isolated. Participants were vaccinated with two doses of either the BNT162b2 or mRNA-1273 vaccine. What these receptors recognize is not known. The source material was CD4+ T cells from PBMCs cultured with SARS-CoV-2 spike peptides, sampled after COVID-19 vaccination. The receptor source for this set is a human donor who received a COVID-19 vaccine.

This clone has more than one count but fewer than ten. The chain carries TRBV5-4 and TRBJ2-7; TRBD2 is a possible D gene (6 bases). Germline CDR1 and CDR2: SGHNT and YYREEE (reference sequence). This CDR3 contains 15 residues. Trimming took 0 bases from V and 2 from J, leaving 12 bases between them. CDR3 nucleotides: TGTGCCAGCAGCTTGGCGGGAGTCGCCCCCTACGAGCAGTACTTC. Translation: CASSLAGVAPYEQYF.

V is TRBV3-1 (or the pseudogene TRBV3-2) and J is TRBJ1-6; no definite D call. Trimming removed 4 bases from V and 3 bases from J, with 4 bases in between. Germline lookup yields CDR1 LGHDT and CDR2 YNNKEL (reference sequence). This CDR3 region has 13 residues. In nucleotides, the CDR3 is TGTGCCAGCAGCCGGGACTATAATTCACCCCTCCACTTT. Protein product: CASSRDYNSPLHF.

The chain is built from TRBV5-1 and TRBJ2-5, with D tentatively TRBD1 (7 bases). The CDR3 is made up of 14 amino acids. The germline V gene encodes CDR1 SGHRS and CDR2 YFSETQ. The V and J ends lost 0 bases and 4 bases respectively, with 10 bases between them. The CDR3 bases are TGCGCCAGCAGCTTGGGACAGGGAGGAGAGACCCAGTACTTC. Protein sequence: CASSLGQGGETQYF.

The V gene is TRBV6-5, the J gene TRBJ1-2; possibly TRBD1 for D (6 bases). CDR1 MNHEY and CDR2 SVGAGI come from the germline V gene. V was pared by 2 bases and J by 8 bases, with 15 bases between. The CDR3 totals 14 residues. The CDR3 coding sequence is TGTGCCAGCAGTTACGGCCGAGGGGGTCTCGGCTACACCTTC. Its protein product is CASSYGRGGLGYTF.

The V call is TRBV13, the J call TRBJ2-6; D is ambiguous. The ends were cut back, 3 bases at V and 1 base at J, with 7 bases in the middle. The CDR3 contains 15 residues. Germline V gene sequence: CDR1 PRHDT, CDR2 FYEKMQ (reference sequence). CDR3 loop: CASSFRTSGANVLTF. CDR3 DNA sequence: TGTGCCAGCAGCTTTAGGACGTCTGGGGCCAACGTCCTGACTTTC.

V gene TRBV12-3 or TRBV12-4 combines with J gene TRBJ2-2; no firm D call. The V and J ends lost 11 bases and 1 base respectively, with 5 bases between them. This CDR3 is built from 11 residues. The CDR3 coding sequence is TGTGCCTACGGGAACACCGGGGAGCTGTTTTTT. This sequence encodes CAYGNTGELFF.

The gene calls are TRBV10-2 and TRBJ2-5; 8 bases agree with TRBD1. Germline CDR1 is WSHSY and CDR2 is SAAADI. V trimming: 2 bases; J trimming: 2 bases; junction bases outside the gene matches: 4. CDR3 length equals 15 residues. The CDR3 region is CASSEQGAGQETQYF. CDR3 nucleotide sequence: TGCGCCAGCAGTGAGCAGGGGGCGGGTCAAGAGACCCAGTACTTC.

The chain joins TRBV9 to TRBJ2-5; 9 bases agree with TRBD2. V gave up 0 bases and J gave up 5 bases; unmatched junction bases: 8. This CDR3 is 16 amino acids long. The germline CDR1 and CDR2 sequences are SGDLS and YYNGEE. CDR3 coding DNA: TGTGCCAGCAGCGTAGGTGGCGGGGGGGGTCCGGAGACCCAGTACTTC. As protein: CASSVGGGGGPETQYF.

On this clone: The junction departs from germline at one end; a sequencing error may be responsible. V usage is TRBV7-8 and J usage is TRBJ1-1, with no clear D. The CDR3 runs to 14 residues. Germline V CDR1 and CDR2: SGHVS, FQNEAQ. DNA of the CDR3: TGTGCCAGCAGTTTAGGGTCTGTCGACACTGAAGCTTTCTTT. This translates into CASSLGSVDTEAFF.

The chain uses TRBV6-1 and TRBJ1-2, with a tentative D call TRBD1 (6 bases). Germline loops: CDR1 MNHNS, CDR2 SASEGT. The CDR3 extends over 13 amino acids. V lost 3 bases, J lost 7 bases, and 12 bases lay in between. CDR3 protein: CASSDSQGSGYTF. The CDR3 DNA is TGTGCCAGCAGTGATTCACAGGGATCTGGCTACACCTTC.